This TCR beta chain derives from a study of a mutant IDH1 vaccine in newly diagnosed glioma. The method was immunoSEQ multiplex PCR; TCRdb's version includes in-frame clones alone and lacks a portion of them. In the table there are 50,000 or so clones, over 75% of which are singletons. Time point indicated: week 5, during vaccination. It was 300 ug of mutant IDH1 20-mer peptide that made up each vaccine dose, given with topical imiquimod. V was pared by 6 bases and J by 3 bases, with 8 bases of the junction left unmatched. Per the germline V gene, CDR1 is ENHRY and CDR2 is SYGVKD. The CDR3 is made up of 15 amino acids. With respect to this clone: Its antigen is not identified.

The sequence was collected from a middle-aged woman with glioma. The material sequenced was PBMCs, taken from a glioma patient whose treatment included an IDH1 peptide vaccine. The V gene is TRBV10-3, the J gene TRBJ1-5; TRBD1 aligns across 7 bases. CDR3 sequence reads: CAIRGDRGYNQPQHF. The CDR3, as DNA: TGTGCCATCAGGGGGGACAGAGGTTACAATCAGCCCCAGCATTTT.